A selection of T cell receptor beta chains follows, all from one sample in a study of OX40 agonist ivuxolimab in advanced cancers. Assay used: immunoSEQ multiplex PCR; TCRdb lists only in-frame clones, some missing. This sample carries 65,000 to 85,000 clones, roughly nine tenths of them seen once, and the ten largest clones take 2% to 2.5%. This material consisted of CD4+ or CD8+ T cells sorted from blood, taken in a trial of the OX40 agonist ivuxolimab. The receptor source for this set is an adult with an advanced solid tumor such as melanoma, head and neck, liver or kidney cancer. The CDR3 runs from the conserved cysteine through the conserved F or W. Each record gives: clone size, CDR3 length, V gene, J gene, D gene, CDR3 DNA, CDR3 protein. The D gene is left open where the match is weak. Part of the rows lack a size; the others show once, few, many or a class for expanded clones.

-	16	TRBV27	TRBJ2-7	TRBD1	TGTGCCAGCAGTCCCCGACAGGGGACAGTACGCTACGAGCAGTACTTC	CASSPRQGTVRYEQYF
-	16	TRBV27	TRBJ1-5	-	TGTGCCAGTCGGTGGAGTGCGGGGACTTCCAATCAGCCCCAGCATTTT	CASRWSAGTSNQPQHF
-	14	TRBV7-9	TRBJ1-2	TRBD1	TGTGCCAGCAGCTTGACAGGGGTTTCGTATGGCTACACCTTC	CASSLTGVSYGYTF
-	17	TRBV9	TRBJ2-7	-	TGTGCCAGCAGCGTAGGATCCCCCCCGGGGGCACATTACGAGCAGTACTTC	CASSVGSPPGAHYEQYF
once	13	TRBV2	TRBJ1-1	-	TGTGCCAGCAGTCAGGACACCAACACTGAAGCTTTCTTT	CASSQDTNTEAFF
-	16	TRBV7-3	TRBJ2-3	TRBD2	TGTGCCAGCAGCCCTAGGGGAGGGATAGCGACAGATACGCAGTATTTT	CASSPRGGIATDTQYF
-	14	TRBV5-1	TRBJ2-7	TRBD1	TGCGCCAGCAGCGCGGACAGGGTCTCATACGAGCAGTACTTC	CASSADRVSYEQYF
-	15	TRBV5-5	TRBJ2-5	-	TGTGCCAGCAGCTTGAGGGGACTGCCCCCAGAGACCCAGTACTTC	CASSLRGLPPETQYF
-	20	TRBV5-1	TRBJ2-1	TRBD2	TGCGCCAGCAGCTTGTTCGGGACTAGCGGGGGTCCACCCTCCTACAATGAGCAGTTCTTC	CASSLFGTSGGPPSYNEQFF
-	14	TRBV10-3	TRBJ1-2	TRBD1	TGTGCCACCGTAAAGGGACAGGGGGCGAATGGCTACACCTTC	CATVKGQGANGYTF
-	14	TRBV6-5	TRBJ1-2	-	TGTGCCAGCAGTAGCCGTCGGGGAAACTATGGCTACACCTTC	CASSSRRGNYGYTF
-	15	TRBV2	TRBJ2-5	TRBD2	TGTGCCAGCAGTCCACTAGCGGGGGGACAAGAGACCCAGTACTTC	CASSPLAGGQETQYF
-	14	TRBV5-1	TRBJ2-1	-	TGCGCCAGCAGCTTGGGACAAAGAATCAATGAGCAGTTCTTC	CASSLGQRINEQFF
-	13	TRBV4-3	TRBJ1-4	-	TGCGCCAGCAGCCAAAACAATCATGAAAAACTGTTTTTT	CASSQNNHEKLFF
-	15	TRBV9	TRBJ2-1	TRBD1	TGTGCCAGCAGCGTATCGGCCGGGACAGCCAATGAGCAGTTCTTC	CASSVSAGTANEQFF
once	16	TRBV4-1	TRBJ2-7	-	TGCGCCAGCAGCCAAGGGGGGAGACAGAGCATCTACGAGCAGTACTTC	CASSQGGRQSIYEQYF
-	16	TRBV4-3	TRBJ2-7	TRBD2	TGCGCCAGCAGCCAAGACCCCCAAGCGGGGGTCCACGAGCAGTACTTC	CASSQDPQAGVHEQYF
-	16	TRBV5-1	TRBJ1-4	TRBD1	TGCGCCAGCAGCTCGGGGACAGGGGGCCGTAATGAAAAACTGTTTTTT	CASSSGTGGRNEKLFF
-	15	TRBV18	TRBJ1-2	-	TGTGCCAGCTCCACTGGGGGGCAAACACCAAATGGCTACACCTTC	CASSTGGQTPNGYTF
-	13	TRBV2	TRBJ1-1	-	TGTGCCAGCAGGGTAGGAATGAACACTGAAGCTTTCTTT	CASRVGMNTEAFF
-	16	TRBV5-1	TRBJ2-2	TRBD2	TGCGCCAGCAGCTTGGGACTAGCGGGGTACACCGGGGAGCTGTTTTTT	CASSLGLAGYTGELFF
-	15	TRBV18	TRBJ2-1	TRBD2	TGTGCCAGCTCACAGCAAGGACTAGCCAGCAATGAGCAGTTCTTC	CASSQQGLASNEQFF
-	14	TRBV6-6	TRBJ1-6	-	TGTGCCAGCAGTTACTTCGGCATGGATTCACCCCTCCACTTT	CASSYFGMDSPLHF
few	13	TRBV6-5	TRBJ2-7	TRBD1	TGTGCCAGCAGACGACAGGGTTCCTACGAGCAGTACTTC	CASRRQGSYEQYF
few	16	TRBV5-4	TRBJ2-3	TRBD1	TGTGCCAGCAGCTCGGACAGGGGTCTTCGGGGAGATACGCAGTATTTT	CASSSDRGLRGDTQYF
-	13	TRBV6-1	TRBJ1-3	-	TGTGCCAGCAGTGAATGGGGAGGCGGCACCATATATTTT	CASSEWGGGTIYF
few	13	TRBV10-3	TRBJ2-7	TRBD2	TGTGCCATCAGGGGACTAGCGGCCTACGAGCAGTACTTC	CAIRGLAAYEQYF
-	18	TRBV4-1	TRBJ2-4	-	TGCGCCAGCAGCCAAGATAGGGAACAGTCTATAGCCAAAAACATTCAGTACTTC	CASSQDREQSIAKNIQYF
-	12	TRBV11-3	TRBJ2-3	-	TGTGCCAGCAGCTCCCGCACAGATACGCAGTATTTT	CASSSRTDTQYF
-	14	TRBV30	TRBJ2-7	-	TGTGCCTGGACGGTCGGGAGTTCAACCTACGAGCAGTACTTC	CAWTVGSSTYEQYF
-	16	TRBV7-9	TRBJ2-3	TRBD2	TGTGCCAGCCTAGGAACGAGCGGGAGATCCACAGATACGCAGTATTTT	CASLGTSGRSTDTQYF
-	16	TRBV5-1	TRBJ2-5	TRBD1	TGCGCCAGCAGCTTGGGGGGACAGGGTGTAGTAGAGACCCAGTACTTC	CASSLGGQGVVETQYF
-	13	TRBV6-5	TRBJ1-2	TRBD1	TGTGCCAGCAGCCGGGACAGGGGCGGTGGCTACACCTTC	CASSRDRGGGYTF
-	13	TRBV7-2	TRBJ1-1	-	TGTGCCAGCAGCTTAGCCAGGGATGATGAAGCTTTCTTT	CASSLARDDEAFF
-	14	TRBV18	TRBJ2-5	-	TGTGCCAGCTCACCACCGTCAGCCAGGGAGACCCAGTACTTC	CASSPPSARETQYF
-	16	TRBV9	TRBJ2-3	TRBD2	TGTGCCAGCAGCGTAGGAGCGGGGGGGAACACAGATACGCAGTATTTT	CASSVGAGGNTDTQYF
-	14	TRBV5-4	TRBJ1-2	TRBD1	TGTGCCAGCAGCTTGCGAGGGGGCAGGTACGGCTACACCTTC	CASSLRGGRYGYTF
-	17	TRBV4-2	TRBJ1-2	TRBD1	TGTGCCAGCAGCCAAGGGACAGGGGGTGCCCTTATTGGGGGCTACACCTTC	CASSQGTGGALIGGYTF
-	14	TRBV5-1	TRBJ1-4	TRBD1	TGCGCCAGCAGCTTTAGCAGGGGGTCTGAAAAACTGTTTTTT	CASSFSRGSEKLFF
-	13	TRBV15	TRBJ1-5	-	TGTGCCACCAGCAGGGATGGTAATCAGCCCCAGCATTTT	CATSRDGNQPQHF
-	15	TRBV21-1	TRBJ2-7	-	TGTGCCAGCAGCACCCGACAGGGGGTCTCCTACGAGCAGTACTTC	CASSTRQGVSYEQYF
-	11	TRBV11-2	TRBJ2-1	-	TGTGCCAGCAGCTCCCTCAATGAGCAGTTCTTC	CASSSLNEQFF
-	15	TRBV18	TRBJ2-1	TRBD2	TGTGCCAGCTCCCCGGGACTAGCGGGAGTTGGTGAGCAGTTCTTC	CASSPGLAGVGEQFF
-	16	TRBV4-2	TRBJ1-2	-	TGTGCCAGCAGCCAAGATGGGGCAGGGCAAAACTATGGCTACACCTTC	CASSQDGAGQNYGYTF
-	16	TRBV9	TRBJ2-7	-	TGTGCCAGCAGCGTAGGTTACGGGGAAAAGGGCTACGAGCAGTACTTC	CASSVGYGEKGYEQYF
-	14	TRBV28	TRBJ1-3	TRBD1	TGTGCCAGCAGTTCCGCAGGGGGAGGAAACACCATATATTTT	CASSSAGGGNTIYF
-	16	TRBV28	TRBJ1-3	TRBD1	TGTGCCAGCGGCTCTCCACAGGGGGCAGGAGGAAACACCATATATTTT	CASGSPQGAGGNTIYF
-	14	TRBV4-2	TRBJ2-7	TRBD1	TGTGCCAGCAGCCAGGGACAGGGGGCCTACGAGCAGTACTTC	CASSQGQGAYEQYF
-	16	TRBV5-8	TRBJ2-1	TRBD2	TGTGCCAGCAACGCGAGAGGGGAGGGAGGGCACAATGAGCAGTTCTTC	CASNARGEGGHNEQFF
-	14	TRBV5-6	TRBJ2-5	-	TGTGCCAGCAGCTTGGGACCGGGGGCGGAGACCCAGTACTTC	CASSLGPGAETQYF
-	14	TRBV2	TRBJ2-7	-	TGTGCCAGCAGTGTCGCACAGGGCCCCTACGAGCAGTACTTC	CASSVAQGPYEQYF
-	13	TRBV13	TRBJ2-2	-	TGTGCCAGCAGCTTCGGGGGCACCGGGGAGCTGTTTTTT	CASSFGGTGELFF
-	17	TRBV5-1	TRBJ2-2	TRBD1	TGCGCCAGCAGCCGGGACAGGGGACGTATAAACACCGGGGAGCTGTTTTTT	CASSRDRGRINTGELFF
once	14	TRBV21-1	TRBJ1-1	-	TGTGCCAGCAGAAGGACAGTGATGAACACTGAAGCTTTCTTT	CASRRTVMNTEAFF
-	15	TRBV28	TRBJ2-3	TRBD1	TGTGCCAGCAGTTTGGAAGGGGGCATGGTAGATACGCAGTATTTT	CASSLEGGMVDTQYF